The TCR beta chain described here comes from a study of blood T cell repertoires in COVID-19. Study in general: T cells, B-cell-depleted T cells, or PBMCs provided the cDNA or gDNA that served as material.

Original methodology: The assay estimated nucleated cells by amplifying reference gene primers. Some clones are missing from TCRdb's copy, which holds only in-frame ones; the method was immunoSEQ multiplex PCR. V, J and clone size derive from that table, while D and trimming were established from the DNA sequence. The sample shows tens of thousands of clones, about 89% of them seen only once. Germline V gene sequence: CDR1 SGHTA, CDR2 FQGTGA. The CDR3 runs to 15 residues. J gave up 5 bases and V 4 bases, and 3 bases lay outside the gene matches. This clone turned up a few times. The chain has TRBV7-3 and TRBJ2-3, with TRBD2 identical over 13 bases. This receptor was taken from a woman aged 70 to 79 with active COVID-19. The specimen sequenced was peripheral blood. Written as DNA, the CDR3 is TGTGCCAGCAGCTCGGGACTAGCGGGGATAGATACGCAGTATTTT. As protein: CASSSGLAGIDTQYF.